This T cell receptor (beta chain) is from a study of T cells after yellow fever vaccination. Study-level results: Most clones from primary vaccination resurfaced after the booster (about 95% CD4, 70% to 90% CD8).

Making TCR cDNA involved 5'RACE template switching, which added UMIs and a universal primer site. Each CDR3 protein gets one entry after TCRdb re-called the 5' RACE reads with MiXCR. The sample has around 50,000 distinct CDR3 sequences, 7.4% seen once; the top ten hold 28%. CDR1 and CDR2 from the germline V gene are SGDLS and YYNGEE. The CDR3 runs 17 residues. Germline trimming cut 4 bases from V and 1 base from J; bases unmatched to any gene: 10. This clonotype was recorded many times. The antigen remains unidentified. The sequencing here drew on CD8+ T cells sorted from PBMCs, taken about 2 weeks after the first yellow fever vaccination. The source is a man aged 18 to 30 who received the YFV17D yellow fever vaccine. This rearrangement joins TRBV9 to TRBJ2-1; 8 bases map to TRBD1. CDR3 nucleotides: TGTGCCAGCAGCCAAGTGATGGACAGGGTTTCCTACAATGAGCAGTTCTTC. It specifies CASSQVMDRVSYNEQFF.